This T cell receptor (beta chain) was retrieved from a study of early T cells in non-severe SARS-CoV-2 infection. This clonotype appeared many times. The V end was cut by 4 bases, the J end by 6 bases, with 11 bases between. The CDR3 sequence is 13 residues long. In germline, CDR1 is MNHEY, CDR2 SVGEGT. The library protocol tagged individual cDNA molecules with unique molecular identifiers. TCRdb redid the calling of the 5' RACE reads with MiXCR, one entry per CDR3 protein. Found here are around 100,000 distinct CDR3 sequences, around 13% of them singletons; the top ten hold 5.5% to 7%. The chain uses TRBV6-2 or TRBV6-3 and TRBJ2-3; D is possibly TRBD1 (5 bases). This receptor was obtained from an adult who was a healthcare worker with PCR-confirmed SARS-CoV-2 infection or an uninfected control (not recorded which). The sequenced sample was whole blood. The CDR3 DNA sequence: TGTGCCAGCAGTTGGGGCCCCGGGGATACGCAGTATTTT. Translated, it gives CASSWGPGDTQYF.